These T cell receptor beta chains were read from a single sample in a study of CD8 T cells in ankylosing spondylitis. Each CDR3 protein is one row after TCRdb ran MiXCR on the 5' RACE reads. The sample has more than 500,000 distinct CDR3 sequences, about 5.4% seen once. Sequencing was performed on blood, either unsorted or a sorted T cell fraction (not recorded which). These receptors were collected from a male donor with ankylosing spondylitis. Each CDR3 is given with its conserved first and last residue. A D gene is named only where the DNA matches it firmly. The size of a clone is reported for some rows only, either as once, few or many, or as a class for expanded clones.

TRBJ1-3 | many | NA | TRBV5-1 | TGCGCCAGCAGCTTGTGGGAAGCAAACTCTGGAAACACCATATATTTT | CASSLWEANSGNTIYF
TRBJ1-1 | few | NA | TRBV7-9 | TGTGCCAGCAGCGAACCGGGATCAAGGGTAAATAGGGCTTTCTTT | CASSEPGSRVNRAFF
TRBJ2-7 | NA | NA | TRBV7-9 | TGTGCCAGCAGCTTAAGCGGGCCGGTCTACGAGCAGTACTTC | CASSLSGPVYEQYF
TRBJ2-3 | many | TRBD2 | TRBV7-2 | TGTGCCAGCAGCTTACGCGGGGGGGGCACAGATACGCAGTATTTT | CASSLRGGGTDTQYF
TRBJ1-1 | NA | NA | TRBV10-3 | TGTGCCATCAGTGAGGGGAACAGGGCCACTGAAGCTTTCTTT | CAISEGNRATEAFF
TRBJ2-7 | few | NA | TRBV12-3/TRBV12-4 | TGTGCCAGCAGTTTAGATCCAGGGGCGACTGACGAGCAGTACTTC | CASSLDPGATDEQYF
TRBJ2-2 | many | NA | TRBV7-9 | TGTGCCAGCAGCGTCCGGGTCGCCCTCACCGGGGAGCTGTTTTTT | CASSVRVALTGELFF
TRBJ2-1 | NA | NA | TRBV24-1 | TGTGCCACCAGGTCGCCTTCAGATGAGCAGTTCTTC | CATRSPSDEQFF
TRBJ2-3 | NA | NA | TRBV10-3 | TGTGCCATCAGTGTAGGGCGGGACGATACGCAGTATTTT | CAISVGRDDTQYF
TRBJ2-5 | many | NA | TRBV24-1 | TGTGCCACCAGTGATTTTAGGGCCGGAGGGAACCGGGAGACCCAGTACTTC | CATSDFRAGGNRETQYF
TRBJ2-2 | few | NA | TRBV7-2 | NA | CASSFRGREELFF
TRBJ2-5 | few | NA | TRBV5-1 | TGCGCCAGCAGCTTGAACGGAAGGGAAGAGACCCAGTACTTC | CASSLNGREETQYF
TRBJ1-2 | many | TRBD1 | TRBV6-2/TRBV6-3 | TGTGCCAGCAGTTACCGGGGACAGGCGCTCTATGGCTACACCTTC | CASSYRGQALYGYTF
TRBJ1-4 | many | TRBD1 | TRBV11-2 | TGTGCCAGCAGCTTAGAAGCAGTGACAGGGTCCCTTGAAAAACTGTTTTTT | CASSLEAVTGSLEKLFF
TRBJ1-4 | many | TRBD1 | TRBV20-1 | TGCAGTGTTCTCGGACAGGGTACTGAAAAACTGTTTTTT | CSVLGQGTEKLFF
TRBJ2-5 | NA | NA | TRBV18 | TGTGCCAGCTCACTCATCGGGGCACAAGAGACCCAGTACTTC | CASSLIGAQETQYF
TRBJ2-7 | NA | NA | TRBV29-1 | TGCAGCGTGGCGGATTCCTACGAGCAGTACTTC | CSVADSYEQYF
TRBJ2-3 | few | TRBD2 | TRBV4-1 | TGCGCCAGCAGCCAAGATCCGGCTAGCGGGAGGGCTGAGTATTTT | CASSQDPASGRAEYF